A selection of T cell receptor beta chains follows, all from one sample in a study of T cell responses to AZD1222 COVID-19 vaccine. Only in-frame clones appear in the TCRdb table, and some are missing; sequencing was by immunoSEQ multiplex PCR. The table includes roughly 150,000 clones, approximately 90% detected once. The source was peripheral blood, collected 28 days after the second AZD1222 dose. These receptors all stem from an adult who received the AZD1222 COVID-19 vaccine. The conserved cysteine and the conserved F or W are not part of the CDR3 here. The order of the fields is J gene, V gene, D gene, CDR3 protein. D genes are given only for firm matches.

J: TRBJ1-1; V: TRBV5-6; D: -; CDR3: ASSLGGVTEAF
J: TRBJ2-7; V: TRBV7-3; D: -; CDR3: ASSLMKGSNYEQY
J: TRBJ2-3; V: TRBV5-4; D: TRBD2; CDR3: ASSFEAGGPGTQY
J: TRBJ1-5; V: TRBV6-2/TRBV6-3; D: -; CDR3: ASSYGHGGNQPQH
J: TRBJ2-1; V: TRBV6-5; D: TRBD1; CDR3: ASTSGTGRYNEQF
J: TRBJ1-1; V: TRBV21-1; D: -; CDR3: ASSKVIWKRAPNTEAF
J: TRBJ2-1; V: TRBV14; D: -; CDR3: ASSQRVGPNNEQF
J: TRBJ1-6; V: TRBV2; D: TRBD1; CDR3: ASTVPGTGSSYNSPLH
J: TRBJ2-7; V: TRBV6-1; D: -; CDR3: ASSEDEQY
J: TRBJ2-7; V: TRBV28; D: -; CDR3: ASSFPPYEQY
J: TRBJ1-2; V: TRBV5-6; D: -; CDR3: ASSVMLGYGYT
J: TRBJ2-1; V: TRBV18; D: TRBD1; CDR3: ASSTGQGISSYNEQF
J: TRBJ1-5; V: TRBV28; D: TRBD1; CDR3: ASSPGGPPGGPQH
J: TRBJ2-1; V: TRBV27; D: TRBD2; CDR3: ASSLSPLAGGVYNEQF
J: TRBJ1-2; V: TRBV14; D: TRBD1; CDR3: ASSQGTGGDYGYT
J: TRBJ1-4; V: TRBV19; D: -; CDR3: ASTRALSTNEKLF
J: TRBJ2-2; V: TRBV27; D: -; CDR3: ASSLSVTGSRKLF
J: TRBJ2-7; V: TRBV3-1/TRBV3-2; D: -; CDR3: ASSQDPAGWYEQY
J: TRBJ1-5; V: TRBV2; D: -; CDR3: ASSLLGNQPQH
J: TRBJ1-2; V: TRBV28; D: TRBD1; CDR3: ASSLYRREGADGYT
J: TRBJ1-5; V: TRBV6-5; D: TRBD1; CDR3: ASNWDRGRNQPQH
J: TRBJ2-5; V: TRBV7-7; D: TRBD2; CDR3: ASSSGTSGGAETQY
J: TRBJ2-3; V: TRBV5-6; D: TRBD1; CDR3: ASSLWLRTQGQDTQY
J: TRBJ1-2; V: TRBV4-3; D: -; CDR3: ASSQDRTFYGYT
J: TRBJ1-5; V: TRBV18; D: -; CDR3: ASSFGTNQPQH
J: TRBJ1-3; V: TRBV5-8; D: -; CDR3: ASTRRTKQGGNTIY
J: TRBJ2-1; V: TRBV4-3; D: -; CDR3: ASSQDGRSSWYEQF
J: TRBJ2-7; V: TRBV9; D: TRBD1; CDR3: ASSATGQGPYEQY
J: TRBJ1-5; V: TRBV18; D: TRBD1; CDR3: ASSLDRAGQPQH
J: TRBJ2-3; V: TRBV29-1; D: -; CDR3: SVDSRRGTDTQY
J: TRBJ2-7; V: TRBV5-8; D: TRBD2; CDR3: ASSLATSSGGFYEQY